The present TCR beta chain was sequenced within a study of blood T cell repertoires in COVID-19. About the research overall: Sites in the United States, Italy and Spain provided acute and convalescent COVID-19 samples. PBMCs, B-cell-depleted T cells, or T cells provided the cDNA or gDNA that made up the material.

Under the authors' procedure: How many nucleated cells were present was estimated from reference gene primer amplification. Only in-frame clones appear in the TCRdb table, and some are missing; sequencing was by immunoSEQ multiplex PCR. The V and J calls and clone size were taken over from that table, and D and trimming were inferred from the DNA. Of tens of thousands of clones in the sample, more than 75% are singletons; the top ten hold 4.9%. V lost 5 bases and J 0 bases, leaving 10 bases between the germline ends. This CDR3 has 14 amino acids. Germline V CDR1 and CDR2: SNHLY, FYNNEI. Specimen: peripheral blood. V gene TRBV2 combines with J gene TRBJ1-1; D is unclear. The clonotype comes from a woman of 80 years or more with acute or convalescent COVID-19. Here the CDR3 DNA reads TGTGCCAGCAGTCGAGGTGGCATGAACACTGAAGCTTTCTTT. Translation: CASSRGGMNTEAFF.